These 29 T cell receptor beta chains came from one sample sequenced in a study of blood T cell repertoires in COVID-19. Clones were read by immunoSEQ multiplex PCR, and TCRdb kept only the in-frame ones, dropping some. Among about 210,000 clones listed, around 83% were seen once. Sequencing input: peripheral blood. Receptors were obtained from a man over 45 with active or convalescent COVID-19.

The chain employs TRBV29-1 and TRBJ2-1; D is possibly TRBD1 (6 bases). V was trimmed by 7 bases and J by 5 bases, leaving 12 bases between them. The CDR3 length is 12 residues. Germline values: CDR1 SQVTM, CDR2 ANQGSEA. The CDR3 region has the DNA TGCAGCGCCGGTAACAGGGACAATGAGCAGTTCTTC. Encoded protein: CSAGNRDNEQFF.

The chain combines TRBV7-9 with TRBJ2-4; D may be TRBD1 (5 bases). CDR1 and CDR2 (germline): SEHNR, FQNEAQ (reference sequence). Trimming cost V 2 bases and J 1 base, with 15 bases left between them. This CDR3 spans 17 amino acids. The DNA of the CDR3 is TGTGCCAGCAGCTTAAGGGAAGGGAAGGGGGCCAAAAACATTCAGTACTTC. Translation gives CASSLREGKGAKNIQYF.

The chain has TRBV10-1 and TRBJ1-5; TRBD1 might be the D (6 bases). Germline-derived CDR1 and CDR2 are WNHNN and SYGVQD (reference sequence). CDR3 length: 14 amino acids. V was pared by 0 bases and J by 9 bases, with 12 bases between. CDR3 coding DNA: TGCGCCAGCAGTGAGTCGAGGGGGTGGGGGCCCCAGCATTTT. Protein sequence: CASSESRGWGPQHF.

This clone came up a few times. The chain uses TRBV6-5 and TRBJ2-3; D remains ambiguous. The CDR3 has 15 amino acids. Germline assignment: CDR1 MNHEY and CDR2 SVGAGI. Trimming removed 0 bases from V and 2 bases from J, with 9 bases in between. The CDR3 region is CASSYSIESTDTQYF. The DNA for the CDR3 is TGTGCCAGCAGTTACTCGATAGAGTCCACAGATACGCAGTATTTT.

This chain connects TRBV10-3 to TRBJ1-2; TRBD1 matches 8 bases. Germline assignment: CDR1 ENHRY and CDR2 SYGVKD. Trimming removed 3 bases from V and 6 bases from J; junction bases left unmatched: 9. The CDR3 length is 15 residues. CDR3 nucleotide sequence: TGTGCCATCAGTGAACAGACAGGGGCGATCGATGGCTACACCTTC. It yields the protein CAISEQTGAIDGYTF.

The rearrangement uses TRBV5-5 and TRBJ2-7, with 8 bases matching TRBD1. The CDR3 is made up of 14 amino acids. Germline V gene data show CDR1 as SGHKS and CDR2 as YYEKEE (reference sequence). The V and J ends lost 0 bases and 7 bases, in that order; junction bases with no gene match: 6. In DNA form, the CDR3 reads TGTGCCAGCAGCTTGGGTGGACAGGGTGAAGAGCAGTACTTC. Translating gives CASSLGGQGEEQYF.

This clone was observed a handful of times. The chain uses TRBV27 and TRBJ1-1; TRBD1 agrees at 9 bases. V dropped 5 bases and J dropped 0; count of bases not matched to a gene: 4. Germline-derived CDR1 and CDR2 are MNHEY and SMNVEV (reference sequence). This CDR3 has 15 amino acids. For the CDR3, the DNA is TGTGCCAGCAGTCAGTGGGACAGGGTGAACACTGAAGCTTTCTTT. It yields the protein CASSQWDRVNTEAFF.

V is TRBV28 and J is TRBJ1-4; D not resolved. This CDR3 region has 15 residues. The germline gives CDR1 MDHEN, CDR2 SYDVKM. V lost 5 bases and J 7 bases, leaving 17 bases between the germline ends. This CDR3 is CASSPGRVSGEKLFF. The DNA of the CDR3 is TGTGCCAGCAGTCCGGGGAGGGTTAGCGGTGAAAAACTGTTTTTT.

Comments on this clone: The junction shows a germline mismatch at one end, possibly a read error. The CDR3: CAISDEGLMNTEAFF. CDR3 bases: TGTGCCATAAGTGATGAGGGACTGATGAACACTGAAGCTTTCTTT. The rearrangement links TRBV10-3 to TRBJ1-1; TRBD1 might be the D (5 bases). Germline CDR1 and CDR2: ENHRY and SYGVKD. The CDR3 contains 15 residues.

The rearrangement links TRBV7-2 to TRBJ2-2; D is unclear. Germline V lookup: CDR1 SGHTA, CDR2 FQGNSA. V was pared by 0 bases and J by 6 bases, with 8 bases between. This CDR3 comprises 14 residues. The CDR3 here is CASSLASGAGELFF. The CDR3, as DNA: TGTGCCAGCAGCTTAGCGTCCGGTGCCGGGGAGCTGTTTTTT.

The chain carries TRBV3-1 (or the pseudogene TRBV3-2) and TRBJ1-1, with 7 bases that match TRBD1. The V segment lost 0 bases and the J segment 6 bases; nucleotides outside the gene matches: 10. The germline V gene encodes CDR1 LGHDT and CDR2 YNNKEL (reference sequence). The CDR3 covers 16 residues. CDR3 sequence: CASSQERWTGRSEAFF. The CDR3 nucleotides read TGTGCCAGCAGCCAAGAACGTTGGACAGGAAGGTCTGAAGCTTTCTTT.

This clone has a handful of counts. J is TRBJ1-5 and V is TRBV28; D possibly corresponds to TRBD1 (5 bases). The CDR3 length is 16 residues. The V end lost 5 bases, the J end lost 4 bases, and 18 bases lay between the germline ends. Germline assignment: CDR1 MDHEN and CDR2 SYDVKM. For the CDR3, the DNA is TGTGCCAGCAGTCTAATGGGGGACTCGGGTAATCAGCCCCAGCATTTT. This encodes CASSLMGDSGNQPQHF.

This chain links TRBV5-6 with TRBJ1-1, with 7 bases identical to TRBD1. With V trimmed by 2 bases and J by 1 base, 5 bases remained unmatched. The CDR3 contains 15 residues. The V gene's germline CDR1 is SGHDT and CDR2 YYEEEE. CDR3 in DNA: TGTGCCAGCAGCTTTCTCGGGACAGCGAACACTGAAGCTTTCTTT. Its protein is CASSFLGTANTEAFF.

This chain joins TRBV5-6 and TRBJ1-6; D not certain. Trimming took off 0 bases at V and 0 bases at J, with 7 bases between the two ends. Germline V gene lookup returns CDR1 SGHDT and CDR2 YYEEEE. This CDR3 region has 16 residues. CDR3 nucleotides: TGTGCCAGCAGCTTGGACGGGAGCTCCTATAATTCACCCCTCCACTTT. It specifies CASSLDGSSYNSPLHF. Full variable domain (outside the CDR3, taken from reference TRBV5-6 and TRBJ1-6): DAGVTQSPTHLIKTRGQQVTLRCSPKSGHDTVSWYQQALGQGPQFIFQYYEEEERQRGNFPDRFSGHQFPNYSSELNVNALLLGDSALYLCASSLDGSSYNSPLHFGNGTRLTVT.

The chain joins TRBV28 to TRBJ2-1; the match to TRBD2 covers 8 bases. This CDR3 contains 16 residues. V shed 4 bases, J shed 4 bases, and the junction held 9 bases outside the gene matches. Germline V gives CDR1 MDHEN, CDR2 SYDVKM. CDR3 amino acids: CASSSLLAVWYNEQFF. The CDR3 DNA follows: TGTGCCAGCAGTTCCCTACTAGCGGTTTGGTACAATGAGCAGTTCTTC.

The chain links TRBV29-1 to TRBJ2-2, with 7 bases identical to TRBD1. Trimming cost V 6 bases and J 3 bases; bases outside gene matches: 10. Germline CDR1 and CDR2: SQVTM and ANQGSEA. The CDR3 is 15 amino acids. For the CDR3, the DNA is TGCAGCGTCGTCACCACAGGGGTGGACACCGGGGAGCTGTTTTTT. Translating it yields CSVVTTGVDTGELFF.

This clone was counted between two and nine times. This chain links TRBV6-2 or TRBV6-3 with TRBJ1-5; possibly TRBD1 for D (5 bases). The CDR3 is 15 residues long. Trimming took 1 base from V and 1 from J, leaving 8 bases between them. CDR1 and CDR2 (germline): MNHEY, SVGEGT. CDR3 sequence reads: CASSYWGGSNQPQHF. For the CDR3, the DNA is TGTGCCAGCAGTTACTGGGGCGGCAGCAATCAGCCCCAGCATTTT.

This clone occurred once. The V and J genes are TRBV15 and TRBJ2-5; 7 bases map to TRBD1. Germline CDR1 is LNHNV and CDR2 is YYDKDF (reference sequence). Trimming took 9 bases from V and 2 from J; bases not matched to a gene: 6. This CDR3 region has 13 residues. The CDR3 sequence is CATRTGTQETQYF. CDR3 bases: TGTGCCACGCGGACAGGAACACAAGAGACCCAGTACTTC.

This sequence joins TRBV4-2 and TRBJ1-4; D unresolved. Germline values: CDR1 LGHNA, CDR2 YNFKEQ. V was shortened by 0 bases and J by 4 bases, with 9 bases between the two germline ends. This CDR3 has 15 residues. The DNA for the CDR3 is TGTGCCAGCAGCCAAGATACTAGCTATAATGAAAAACTGTTTTTT. Amino acid sequence: CASSQDTSYNEKLFF.

The CDR3 loop is CASSVEIAGDEQYF. The CDR3 DNA reads TGTGCCAGCAGCGTAGAGATAGCGGGAGACGAGCAGTACTTC. The V call is TRBV9, the J call TRBJ2-7; 9 bases match TRBD2. Per the germline V gene, CDR1 is SGDLS and CDR2 is YYNGEE. Losses at the gene ends were 0 bases for V and 5 bases for J; bases not matched to a gene: 3. This CDR3 spans 14 amino acids.

The CDR3 nucleotides are TGTGCCATCAGTGAGCAGGCTAGCGGGACGGCCTACGAGCAGTACTTC. Protein product: CAISEQASGTAYEQYF. This chain links TRBV10-3 with TRBJ2-7, with 9 bases fitting TRBD2. The CDR3 is made up of 16 amino acids. V gave up 2 bases and J gave up 2 bases; unmatched junction bases: 7. The germline CDR1 and CDR2 sequences are ENHRY and SYGVKD.

The rearrangement uses TRBV5-1 and TRBJ1-4, with 8 bases lining up with TRBD1. The CDR3 length is 14 residues. Germline V gene sequence: CDR1 SGHRS, CDR2 YFSETQ. V trimming: 5 bases; J trimming: 8 bases; junction bases outside the gene matches: 8. The CDR3 DNA is TGCGCCAGCAGTCAAGACAGGGGAAGGGAAAAACTGTTTTTT. It translates to CASSQDRGREKLFF. The variable domain in full, completed from reference TRBV5-1 and TRBJ1-4, reads KAGVTQTPRYLIKTRGQQVTLSCSPISGHRSVSWYQQTPGQGLQFLFEYFSETQRNKGNFPGRFSGRQFSNSRSEMNVSTLELGDSALYLCASSQDRGREKLFFGSGTQLSVL.

The genes are TRBV13 and TRBJ1-2; no clear D. Between the trimmed V and J ends, which lost 3 bases and 1 base, there was a span of 3 bases. The germline V gene has CDR1 PRHDT and CDR2 FYEKMQ (reference sequence). The CDR3 is 12 residues long. The CDR3 DNA follows: TGTGCCAGCAGCTTCCGTAACTATGGCTACACCTTC. Residues: CASSFRNYGYTF.

V is TRBV7-9 and J is TRBJ2-2; D perhaps matches TRBD2 (5 bases). This CDR3 is built from 14 residues. V was clipped by 1 base and J by 6 bases, with 9 bases between them. Germline lookup yields CDR1 SEHNR and CDR2 FQNEAQ (reference sequence). The CDR3 sequence: CASSLGLAPGELFF. The CDR3 DNA sequence: TGTGCCAGCAGCTTAGGCCTAGCTCCCGGGGAGCTGTTTTTT.

The rearrangement joins TRBV4-2 to TRBJ2-5, with 10 bases aligning to TRBD2. Germline CDR1 LGHNA, CDR2 YNFKEQ. The CDR3 is made up of 17 amino acids. The V and J ends lost 3 bases and 5 bases, in that order; junction bases with no gene match: 12. In nucleotides, the CDR3 is TGTGCCAGCAGCCAGGGACTAGCGTGGGGGGAAGATGAGACCCAGTACTTC. Translation: CASSQGLAWGEDETQYF.

V and J are TRBV3-1 (or the pseudogene TRBV3-2) and TRBJ2-2; 8 bases map to TRBD1. Losses at the gene ends were 0 bases for V and 0 bases for J; bases not matched to a gene: 9. Germline V gene lookup returns CDR1 LGHDT and CDR2 YNNKEL (reference sequence). The CDR3 runs to 19 residues. CDR3 nucleotides: TGTGCCAGCAGCCAAGAGCCAGGGGGCGTCCCCGCGAACACCGGGGAGCTGTTTTTT. Residues: CASSQEPGGVPANTGELFF.

The chain has TRBV7-9 and TRBJ2-1; maybe TRBD2 (5 bases). The germline V gene has CDR1 SEHNR and CDR2 FQNEAQ (reference sequence). The V gene lost 5 bases and the J gene lost 0 bases, with 17 bases spanning the gap. The CDR3 has 17 amino acids. In DNA, the CDR3 is TGTGCCAGCAGCCCACCCGGTGGACTCCGCTCCTACAATGAGCAGTTCTTC. The encoded protein is CASSPPGGLRSYNEQFF.

The chain is built from TRBV24-1 and TRBJ1-1, with 10 bases matching TRBD1. V lost 5 bases to trimming and J lost 11 bases; unmatched junction nucleotides: 10. The germline CDR1 and CDR2 sequences are KGHDR and SFDVKD. This CDR3 is 14 amino acids long. The CDR3 spells CATSATGQGGDAFF. The CDR3 DNA reads as TGTGCCACCAGTGCGACCGGACAGGGGGGAGACGCTTTCTTT.

This clone was seen once. The chain joins TRBV28 to TRBJ1-5; 10 bases agree with TRBD1. CDR3 size: 19 residues. Trimming took 7 bases from V and 0 from J; bases not matched to a gene: 15. Germline loops: CDR1 MDHEN, CDR2 SYDVKM. The DNA for the CDR3 is TGTGCCAGCAATCCCGGGACAGGGGTGGGTTCTTATAGCAATCAGCCCCAGCATTTT. Translation gives CASNPGTGVGSYSNQPQHF.